Presented here are 17 T cell receptor beta chains from one specimen sequenced in a study of shared clonotypes between healthy human individuals. Measured with immunoSEQ multiplex PCR; TCRdb has only the in-frame clones, and not every one. The table lists under 2.5 million clones, about nine tenths of them singletons. The sequenced material came from naive CD4+ T cells from PBMCs. The sample's subset: CD45RA+ positively selected. These receptors were taken from a man younger than 30 in good health. Some clones in this sample may be carry-over from other donors' samples.

The chain joins TRBV5-1 to TRBJ1-2; maybe TRBD1 (5 bases). The CDR3 is 13 residues long. V lost 4 bases to trimming and J lost 6 bases, with 13 bases between them. Germline V CDR1 and CDR2: SGHRS, YFSETQ. CDR3 amino acids: CASSPGPRDGYTF. CDR3 nucleotide sequence: TGCGCCAGCAGCCCGGGACCCCGGGATGGCTACACCTTC. Together with reference TRBV5-1 and TRBJ1-2, the CDR3 gives the full variable domain: KAGVTQTPRYLIKTRGQQVTLSCSPISGHRSVSWYQQTPGQGLQFLFEYFSETQRNKGNFPGRFSGRQFSNSRSEMNVSTLELGDSALYLCASSPGPRDGYTFGSGTRLTVV.

The chain has TRBV5-6 and TRBJ2-2, with 7 bases that match TRBD1. V dropped 1 base and J dropped 5; count of bases not matched to a gene: 5. Germline V gives CDR1 SGHDT, CDR2 YYEEEE. The CDR3 is made up of 15 amino acids. This CDR3 is CASSLRQGETGELFF. DNA for the CDR3: TGTGCCAGCAGCTTGAGACAGGGCGAGACCGGGGAGCTGTTTTTT. The whole variable domain, filled in from reference TRBV5-6 and TRBJ2-2, reads DAGVTQSPTHLIKTRGQQVTLRCSPKSGHDTVSWYQQALGQGPQFIFQYYEEEERQRGNFPDRFSGHQFPNYSSELNVNALLLGDSALYLCASSLRQGETGELFFGEGSRLTVL.

The CDR3: CASSAGTLYNEQFF. DNA for the CDR3: TGTGCCAGCAGCGCCGGGACACTTTACAATGAGCAGTTCTTC. J is TRBJ2-1 and V is TRBV25-1, with D perhaps matching TRBD1 (6 bases). Germline V lookup: CDR1 MGHDK, CDR2 SYGVNS. The CDR3 sequence is 14 residues long. V dropped 6 bases and J dropped 4 bases, with 13 bases sitting between them.

With respect to this clone: The junction and the germline gene differ at one end; a read error may be behind it. This chain connects TRBV7-2 to TRBJ1-5; 7 bases align to TRBD1. The length of the CDR3 is 15 residues. The V gene's germline CDR1 is SGHTA and CDR2 FQGNSA. CDR3 bases: TGTGCCAGCACCTTACGTAGGGGGGACAGTCAGCCCCAGCATTTT. Its protein product is CASTLRRGDSQPQHF. Supplemented by reference TRBV7-2 and TRBJ1-5, the full variable domain reads GAGVSQSPSNKVTEKGKDVELRCDPISGHTALYWYRQSLGQGLEFLIYFQGNSAPDKSGLPSDRFSAERTGGSVSTLTIQRTQQEDSAVYLCASTLRRGDSQPQHFGDGTRLSIL.

This chain joins TRBV9 and TRBJ2-5; the match to TRBD2 covers 9 bases. With V trimmed by 4 bases and J by 4 bases, 5 bases remained unmatched. Germline CDR1 and CDR2: SGDLS and YYNGEE. CDR3 length equals 14 residues. CDR3 sequence reads: CASSPSSGVETQYF. The CDR3 DNA is TGTGCCAGCAGCCCCTCTAGCGGGGTAGAGACCCAGTACTTC.

The V call is TRBV4-3, the J call TRBJ2-1; 8 bases map to TRBD2. Losses at the gene ends were 1 base for V and 4 bases for J; bases not matched to a gene: 6. The CDR3 length is 16 residues. CDR1 is LGHNA and CDR2 is YSLEER in the germline V gene. As DNA, the CDR3 is TGCGCCAGCAGCCAAGTTCCTAGCGGGCCATACAATGAGCAGTTCTTC. Translation gives CASSQVPSGPYNEQFF.

This chain uses TRBV5-1 with TRBJ2-7, with D perhaps matching TRBD2 (5 bases). V dropped 0 bases and J dropped 3 bases, with 7 bases sitting between them. The CDR3 covers 13 residues. The germline V gene encodes CDR1 SGHRS and CDR2 YFSETQ. DNA of the CDR3: TGCGCCAGCAGCTTGGTTGAGGGCTACGAGCAGTACTTC. This codes for CASSLVEGYEQYF.

The CDR3 bases are TGTGCCAGCAGTTTAAGATGGGAAAAACTGTTTTTT. As protein: CASSLRWEKLFF. The chain has TRBV28 and TRBJ1-4; the D is unclear. V shed 2 bases and J shed 8 bases, with 6 bases lying between them. CDR3 length equals 12 residues. CDR1 MDHEN and CDR2 SYDVKM come from the germline V gene.

This clone turned up a few times. In nucleotides, the CDR3 is TGTGCCAGCAGCAAGGACGGAGCCTCTGGAAACACCATATATTTT. Its translation: CASSKDGASGNTIYF. The V gene is TRBV7-9, the J gene TRBJ1-3; D is uncertain. CDR3 length: 15 amino acids. CDR1 SEHNR and CDR2 FQNEAQ come from the germline V gene (reference sequence). Trimming pared 5 bases from V and 0 bases from J, leaving 11 bases between. The complete variable domain, with remaining parts taken from reference TRBV7-9 and TRBJ1-3, reads DTGVSQNPRHKITKRGQNVTFRCDPISEHNRLYWYRQTLGQGPEFLTYFQNEAQLEKSRLLSDRFSAERPKGSFSTLEIQRTEQGDSAMYLCASSKDGASGNTIYFGEGSWLTVV.

As regards this clone: Other nucleotide sequences from this sample produce the same CDR3. V gene TRBV7-3 combines with J gene TRBJ2-3; D gene unclear. This CDR3 has 12 residues. V lost 5 bases and J lost 3, with 6 bases in between. Germline V CDR1 and CDR2: SGHTA, FQGTGA. CDR3: CASSPDTDTQYF. For the CDR3, the DNA is TGTGCCAGCAGCCCGGATACAGATACGCAGTATTTT.

As regards this clone: The sample contains more than one DNA sequence encoding this CDR3. V and J are TRBV2 and TRBJ2-3; the D is unclear. CDR1 and CDR2 (germline): SNHLY, FYNNEI. The CDR3 is 14 amino acids. Trimming left V 4 bases short and J 0 bases short, with 8 bases between. CDR3 DNA: TGTGCCAGCAGTGTAGGTAGCAGCACAGATACGCAGTATTTT. Translated: CASSVGSSTDTQYF.

This sequence joins TRBV30 and TRBJ1-2, with unresolved D. The CDR3 sequence is 12 residues long. The germline V gene has CDR1 GTSNPN and CDR2 SVGIG (reference sequence). Between the trimmed V and J ends, which lost 4 bases and 8 bases, there was a span of 14 bases. The CDR3 nucleotides read TGTGCCTGGATCGGACTCCGCAGGGGCTACACCTTC. The encoded protein is CAWIGLRRGYTF.

Of note for this clone: This sample also contains other DNA sequences that code for the same CDR3. The V call is TRBV4-2, the J call TRBJ2-3; D unresolved. Germline V gene sequence: CDR1 LGHNA, CDR2 YNFKEQ. V gave up 1 base and J gave up 4 bases, with 3 bases separating them. CDR3 length equals 12 residues. CDR3 nucleotide sequence: TGTGCCAGCAGCCAAGGGCCAGATACGCAGTATTTT. This codes for CASSQGPDTQYF.

V and J are TRBV7-2 and TRBJ2-7, with D unresolved. CDR3 length: 12 amino acids. V was shortened by 4 bases and J by 6 bases, with 10 bases between the two germline ends. Germline assignment: CDR1 SGHTA and CDR2 FQGNSA. The CDR3 region has the DNA TGTGCCAGCAGCTCCTTTATAGTCGAGCAGTACTTC. Protein: CASSSFIVEQYF.

This chain connects TRBV15 to TRBJ2-3; TRBD2 matches at 11 bases. Germline CDR1 LNHNV, CDR2 YYDKDF (reference sequence). The CDR3 runs to 14 residues. The V gene end was trimmed by 1 base and the J gene end by 8 bases; junction bases not matched to a gene: 2. The CDR3 nucleotides read TGTGCCACCAGCAGAGCACTAGCGGGAGTTACGCAGTATTTT. It codes for CATSRALAGVTQYF.

Note on this clone: The identical CDR3 is also encoded by other nucleotide sequences in the sample. The chain is built from TRBV27 and TRBJ2-7; 7 bases fit TRBD1. The germline V gene encodes CDR1 MNHEY and CDR2 SMNVEV (reference sequence). Germline trimming cut 5 bases from V and 2 bases from J; bases unmatched to any gene: 6. CDR3 size: 14 residues. The CDR3 reads CASSPRQGPYEQYF. The CDR3 nucleotides are TGTGCCAGCAGTCCCAGACAGGGTCCCTACGAGCAGTACTTC.

This chain uses TRBV6-6 with TRBJ2-5; D is possibly TRBD1 or TRBD2 (5 bases each). Trimming cost V 2 bases and J 1 base, with 11 bases left between them. CDR1 is MNHNY and CDR2 is SVGAGI in the germline V gene (reference sequence). CDR3 size: 15 residues. The CDR3 sequence is CASSYGPGGQETQYF. As DNA, the CDR3 is TGTGCCAGCAGTTACGGTCCTGGGGGCCAAGAGACCCAGTACTTC.